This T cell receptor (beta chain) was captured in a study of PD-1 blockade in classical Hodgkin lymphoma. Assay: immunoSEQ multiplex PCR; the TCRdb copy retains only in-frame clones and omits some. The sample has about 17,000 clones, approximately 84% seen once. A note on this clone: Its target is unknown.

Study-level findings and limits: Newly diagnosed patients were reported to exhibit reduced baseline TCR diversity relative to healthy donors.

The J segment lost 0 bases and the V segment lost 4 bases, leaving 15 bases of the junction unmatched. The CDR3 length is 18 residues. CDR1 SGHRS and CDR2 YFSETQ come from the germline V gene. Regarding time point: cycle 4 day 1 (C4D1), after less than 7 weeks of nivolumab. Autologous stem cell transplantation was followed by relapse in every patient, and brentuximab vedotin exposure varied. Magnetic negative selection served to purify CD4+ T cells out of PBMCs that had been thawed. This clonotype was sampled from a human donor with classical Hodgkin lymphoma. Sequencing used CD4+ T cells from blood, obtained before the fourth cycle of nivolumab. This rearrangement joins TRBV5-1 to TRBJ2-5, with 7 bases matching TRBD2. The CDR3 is CASSPSVVLAAYQETQYF. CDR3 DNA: TGCGCCAGCAGCCCCTCGGTGGTGCTAGCGGCCTACCAAGAGACCCAGTACTTC.